Detailed here is one T cell receptor beta chain. Its antigen is not identified. This sample was taken from a study of cytomegalovirus exposure and HLA in healthy donors. For the study at large: Researchers found that roughly 81% of a few hundred genotyped donors fell within the Caucasian-associated ancestry cluster.

Use of 60 Vbeta and 13 Jbeta primers characterized the PCR. As processed by the authors: The authors later counted about 80 million unique TCR beta chains, some 10 million of them shared. This table comes from immunoSEQ multiplex PCR, and its TCRdb copy is limited to in-frame clones, with some not included. The DNA gave D and trimming, while V, J and clone size come from that table. The data hold around 120,000 clones, with around 80% observed a single time. Study results and limitations: Association of a missense DCLRE1C variant with TCR beta V- and J-gene trimming was reported in a later analysis.

The CDR3 has 17 amino acids. The germline V gene has CDR1 MGHRA and CDR2 YSYEKL. V was pared by 0 bases and J by 0 bases, with 9 bases between. V and J are TRBV4-1 and TRBJ2-6; D is ambiguous. The TCR was taken from a woman aged 45-59 years in good health and CMV-seropositive. The sample taken for sequencing was PBMCs. The CDR3 DNA reads as TGCGCCAGCAGCCAAGATCTCGTAGACTCTGGGGCCAACGTCCTGACTTTC. It translates to CASSQDLVDSGANVLTF.